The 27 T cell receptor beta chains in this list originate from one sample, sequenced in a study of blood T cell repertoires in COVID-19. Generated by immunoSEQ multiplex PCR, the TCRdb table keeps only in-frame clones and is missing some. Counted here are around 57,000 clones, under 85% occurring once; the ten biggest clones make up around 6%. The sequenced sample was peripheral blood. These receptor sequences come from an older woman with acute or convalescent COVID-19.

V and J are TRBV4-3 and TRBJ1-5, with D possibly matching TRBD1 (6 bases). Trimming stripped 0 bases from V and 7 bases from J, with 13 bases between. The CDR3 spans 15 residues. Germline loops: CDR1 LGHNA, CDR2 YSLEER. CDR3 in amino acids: CASSQERGNRQPQHF. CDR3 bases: TGCGCCAGCAGCCAAGAGAGGGGGAACCGACAGCCCCAGCATTTT.

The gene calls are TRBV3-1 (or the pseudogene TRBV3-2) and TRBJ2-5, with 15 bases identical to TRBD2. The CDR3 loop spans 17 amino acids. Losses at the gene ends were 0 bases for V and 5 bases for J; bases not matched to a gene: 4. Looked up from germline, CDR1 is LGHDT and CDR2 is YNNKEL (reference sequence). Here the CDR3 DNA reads TGTGCCAGCAGCCAAGAAGGACTAGCGGGGGGGAGGGAGACCCAGTACTTC. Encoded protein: CASSQEGLAGGRETQYF.

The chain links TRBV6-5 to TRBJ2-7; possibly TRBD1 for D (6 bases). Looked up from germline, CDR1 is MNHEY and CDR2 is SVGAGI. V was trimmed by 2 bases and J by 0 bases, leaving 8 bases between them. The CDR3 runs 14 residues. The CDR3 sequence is CASSYRDNSYEQYF. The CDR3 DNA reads TGTGCCAGCAGTTACCGGGACAACTCCTACGAGCAGTACTTC.

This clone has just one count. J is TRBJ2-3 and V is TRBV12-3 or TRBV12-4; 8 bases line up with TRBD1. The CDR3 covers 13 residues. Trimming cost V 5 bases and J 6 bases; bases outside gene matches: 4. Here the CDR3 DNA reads TGTGCCAGCAGTGCAACAGGGGGTGATACGCAGTATTTT. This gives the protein CASSATGGDTQYF.

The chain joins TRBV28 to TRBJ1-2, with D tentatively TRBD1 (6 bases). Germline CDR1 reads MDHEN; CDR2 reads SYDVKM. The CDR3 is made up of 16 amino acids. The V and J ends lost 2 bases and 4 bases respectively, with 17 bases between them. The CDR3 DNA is TGTGCCAGCAGTTTAAAGCGGGGGGGCGCCAGCTATGGCTACACCTTC. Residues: CASSLKRGGASYGYTF.

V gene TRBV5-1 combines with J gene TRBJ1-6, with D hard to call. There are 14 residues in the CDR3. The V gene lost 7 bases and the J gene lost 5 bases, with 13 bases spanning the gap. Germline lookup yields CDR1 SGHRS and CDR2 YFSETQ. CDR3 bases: TGCGCCAGCCGACCGGCGGCCAATAATTCACCCCTCCACTTT. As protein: CASRPAANNSPLHF. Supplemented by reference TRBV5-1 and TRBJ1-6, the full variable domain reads KAGVTQTPRYLIKTRGQQVTLSCSPISGHRSVSWYQQTPGQGLQFLFEYFSETQRNKGNFPGRFSGRQFSNSRSEMNVSTLELGDSALYLCASRPAANNSPLHFGNGTRLTVT.

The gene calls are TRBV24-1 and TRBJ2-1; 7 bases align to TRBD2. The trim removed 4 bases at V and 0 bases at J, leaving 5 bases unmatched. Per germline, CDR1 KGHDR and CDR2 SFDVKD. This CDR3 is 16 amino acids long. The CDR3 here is CATSESGAISYNEQFF. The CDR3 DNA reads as TGTGCCACCAGTGAAAGCGGGGCCATCTCCTACAATGAGCAGTTCTTC.

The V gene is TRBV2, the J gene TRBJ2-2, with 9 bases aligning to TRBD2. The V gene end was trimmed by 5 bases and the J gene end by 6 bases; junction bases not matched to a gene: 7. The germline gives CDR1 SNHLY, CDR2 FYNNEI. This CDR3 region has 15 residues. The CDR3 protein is CASSKVAGAAGELFF. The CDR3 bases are TGTGCCAGCAGTAAGGTAGCGGGGGCCGCCGGGGAGCTGTTTTTT.

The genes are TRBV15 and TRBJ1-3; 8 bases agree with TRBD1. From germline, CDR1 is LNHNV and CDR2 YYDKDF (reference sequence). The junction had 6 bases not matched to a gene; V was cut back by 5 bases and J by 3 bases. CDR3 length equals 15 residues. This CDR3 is CATSAGQGYGNTIYF. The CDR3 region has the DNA TGTGCCACCAGCGCCGGACAGGGCTATGGAAACACCATATATTTT.

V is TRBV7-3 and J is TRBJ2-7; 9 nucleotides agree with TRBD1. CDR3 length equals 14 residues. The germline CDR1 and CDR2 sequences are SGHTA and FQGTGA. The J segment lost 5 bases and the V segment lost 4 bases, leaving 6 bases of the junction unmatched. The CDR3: CASSSGTGINEQYF. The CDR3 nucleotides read TGTGCCAGCAGCTCCGGGACAGGGATCAACGAGCAGTACTTC.

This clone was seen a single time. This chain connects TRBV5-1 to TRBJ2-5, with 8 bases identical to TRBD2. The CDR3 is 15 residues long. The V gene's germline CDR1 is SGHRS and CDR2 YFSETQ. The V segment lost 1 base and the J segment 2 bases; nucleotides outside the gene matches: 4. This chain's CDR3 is CASSLRLAGQETQYF. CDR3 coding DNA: TGCGCCAGCAGCTTGCGGCTAGCGGGTCAAGAGACCCAGTACTTC. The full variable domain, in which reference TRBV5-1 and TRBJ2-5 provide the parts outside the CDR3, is KAGVTQTPRYLIKTRGQQVTLSCSPISGHRSVSWYQQTPGQGLQFLFEYFSETQRNKGNFPGRFSGRQFSNSRSEMNVSTLELGDSALYLCASSLRLAGQETQYFGPGTRLLVL.

The CDR3 loop is CASSPTSGREAQYF. DNA of the CDR3: TGTGCCAGCAGCCCTACTAGCGGTCGCGAGGCCCAGTACTTC. J is TRBJ2-5 and V is TRBV27, with 8 bases identical to TRBD2. Germline V lookup: CDR1 MNHEY, CDR2 SMNVEV (reference sequence). The CDR3 has 14 amino acids. V shed 6 bases and J 9 bases; nucleotides not matched to a gene: 12.

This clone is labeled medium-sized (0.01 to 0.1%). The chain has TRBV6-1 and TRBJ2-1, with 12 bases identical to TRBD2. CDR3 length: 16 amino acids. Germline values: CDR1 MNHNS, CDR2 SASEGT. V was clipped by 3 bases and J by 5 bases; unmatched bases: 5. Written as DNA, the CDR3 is TGTGCCAGCAGTGAGAGACTAGCGGGGGCCGACAATGAGCAGTTCTTC. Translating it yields CASSERLAGADNEQFF.

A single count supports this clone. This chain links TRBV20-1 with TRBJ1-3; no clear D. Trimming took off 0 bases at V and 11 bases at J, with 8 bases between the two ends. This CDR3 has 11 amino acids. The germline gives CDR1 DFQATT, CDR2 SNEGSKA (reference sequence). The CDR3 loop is CSARDTRSIYF. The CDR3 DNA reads TGCAGTGCTAGAGATACCAGGTCCATATATTTT.

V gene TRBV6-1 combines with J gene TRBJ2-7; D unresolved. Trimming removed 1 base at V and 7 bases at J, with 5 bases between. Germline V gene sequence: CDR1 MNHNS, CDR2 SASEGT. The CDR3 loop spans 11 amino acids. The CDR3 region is CASSEETEQYF. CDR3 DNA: TGTGCCAGCAGTGAAGAAACAGAGCAGTACTTC.

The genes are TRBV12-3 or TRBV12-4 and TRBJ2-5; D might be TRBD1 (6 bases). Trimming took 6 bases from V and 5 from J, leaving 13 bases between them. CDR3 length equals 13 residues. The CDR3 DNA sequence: TGTGCCAGCAGCAAATCAGGGGTCGAGACCCAGTACTTC. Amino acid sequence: CASSKSGVETQYF.

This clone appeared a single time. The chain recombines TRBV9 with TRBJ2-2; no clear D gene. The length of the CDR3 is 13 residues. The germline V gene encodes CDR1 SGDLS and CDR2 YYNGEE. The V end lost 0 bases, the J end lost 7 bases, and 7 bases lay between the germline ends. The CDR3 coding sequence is TGTGCCAGCAGCGTAGACATATTCGGGGAGCTGTTTTTT. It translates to CASSVDIFGELFF. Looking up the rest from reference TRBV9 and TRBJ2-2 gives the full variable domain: DSGVTQTPKHLITATGQRVTLRCSPRSGDLSVYWYQQSLDQGLQFLIQYYNGEERAKGNILERFSAQQFPDLHSELNLSSLELGDSALYFCASSVDIFGELFFGEGSRLTVL.

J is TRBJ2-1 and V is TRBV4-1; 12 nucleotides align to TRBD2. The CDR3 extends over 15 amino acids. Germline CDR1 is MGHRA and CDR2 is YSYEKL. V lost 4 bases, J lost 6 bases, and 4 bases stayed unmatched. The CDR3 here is CASSPLAGGTNEQFF. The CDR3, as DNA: TGCGCCAGCAGCCCCCTAGCGGGGGGGACCAATGAGCAGTTCTTC.

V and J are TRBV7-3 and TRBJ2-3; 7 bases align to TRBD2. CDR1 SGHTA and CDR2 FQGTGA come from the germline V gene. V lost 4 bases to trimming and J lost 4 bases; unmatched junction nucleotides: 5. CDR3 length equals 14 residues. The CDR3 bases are TGTGCCAGCAGCTATTACCGGGGGGCAGATACGCAGTATTTT. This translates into CASSYYRGADTQYF.

CDR3 amino acids: CASSQLTGDYGYTF. The CDR3 region has the DNA TGCGCCAGCAGCCAACTTACAGGTGACTATGGCTACACCTTC. This chain connects TRBV4-3 to TRBJ1-2, with D possibly being TRBD1 (5 bases). With 2 bases removed from V and 3 bases from J, the gap between germline ends came to 10 bases. The CDR3 is 14 residues long. Germline assignment: CDR1 LGHNA and CDR2 YSLEER.

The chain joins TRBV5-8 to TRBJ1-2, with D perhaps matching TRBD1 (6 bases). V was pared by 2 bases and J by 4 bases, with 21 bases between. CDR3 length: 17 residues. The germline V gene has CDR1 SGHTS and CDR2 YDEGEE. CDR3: CASSFRRGGLKVYGYTF. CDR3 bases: TGTGCCAGCAGCTTTCGGAGGGGGGGACTCAAAGTCTATGGCTACACCTTC.

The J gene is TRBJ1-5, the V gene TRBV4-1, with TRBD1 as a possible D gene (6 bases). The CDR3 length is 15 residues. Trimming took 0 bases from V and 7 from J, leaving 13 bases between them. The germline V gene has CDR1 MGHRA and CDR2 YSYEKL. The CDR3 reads CASSQDRWGPQPQHF. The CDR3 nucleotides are TGCGCCAGCAGCCAAGATAGGTGGGGGCCCCAGCCCCAGCATTTT.

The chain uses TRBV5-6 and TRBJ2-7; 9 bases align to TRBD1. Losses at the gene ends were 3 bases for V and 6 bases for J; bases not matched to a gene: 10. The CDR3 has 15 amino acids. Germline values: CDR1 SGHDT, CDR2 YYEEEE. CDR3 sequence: CASSWMGQGGSEQYF. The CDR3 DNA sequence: TGTGCCAGCAGCTGGATGGGACAGGGCGGCTCCGAGCAGTACTTC.

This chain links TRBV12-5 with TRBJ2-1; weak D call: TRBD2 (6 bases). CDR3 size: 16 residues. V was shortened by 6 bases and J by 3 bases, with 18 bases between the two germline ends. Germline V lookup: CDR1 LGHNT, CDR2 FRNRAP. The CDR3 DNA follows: TGTGCTAGTGGACCTACCGGGACTGGGCACTACAATGAGCAGTTCTTC. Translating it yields CASGPTGTGHYNEQFF.

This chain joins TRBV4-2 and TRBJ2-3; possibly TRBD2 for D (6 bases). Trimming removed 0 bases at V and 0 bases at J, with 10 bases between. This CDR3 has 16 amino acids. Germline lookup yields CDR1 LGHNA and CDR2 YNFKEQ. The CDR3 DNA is TGTGCCAGCAGCCAAGATATGGGGACTAGCACAGATACGCAGTATTTT. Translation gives CASSQDMGTSTDTQYF.

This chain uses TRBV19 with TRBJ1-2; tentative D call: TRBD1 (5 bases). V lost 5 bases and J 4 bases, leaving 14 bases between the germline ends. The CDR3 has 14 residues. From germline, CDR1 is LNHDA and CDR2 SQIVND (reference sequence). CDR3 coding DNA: TGTGCCAGTAGTCCGGACACGATGGGCTATGGCTACACCTTC. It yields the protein CASSPDTMGYGYTF.

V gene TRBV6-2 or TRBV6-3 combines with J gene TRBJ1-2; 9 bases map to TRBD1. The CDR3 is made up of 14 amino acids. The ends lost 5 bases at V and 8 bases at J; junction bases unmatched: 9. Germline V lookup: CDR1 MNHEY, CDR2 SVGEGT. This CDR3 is CASSDPGQGPGYTF. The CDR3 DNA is TGTGCCAGCAGTGATCCGGGACAGGGTCCGGGCTACACCTTC.